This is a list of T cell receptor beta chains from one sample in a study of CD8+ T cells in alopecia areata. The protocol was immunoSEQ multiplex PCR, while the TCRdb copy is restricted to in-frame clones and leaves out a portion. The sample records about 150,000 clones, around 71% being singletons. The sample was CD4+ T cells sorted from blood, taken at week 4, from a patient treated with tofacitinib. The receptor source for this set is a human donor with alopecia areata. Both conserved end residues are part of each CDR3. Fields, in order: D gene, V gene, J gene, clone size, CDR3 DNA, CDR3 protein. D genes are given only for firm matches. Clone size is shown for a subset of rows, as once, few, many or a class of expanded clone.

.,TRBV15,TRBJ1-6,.,TGTGCCACCAGCAGAGGCGCGTTGGGGAATTCACCCCTCCACTTT,CATSRGALGNSPLHF
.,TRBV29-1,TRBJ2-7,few,TGCAGCGTTTGGGCAGGGGAAGCCTACGAGCAGTACTTC,CSVWAGEAYEQYF
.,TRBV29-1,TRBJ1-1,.,TGCAGCGTTGAATGGACTTCGGGCACTGAAGCTTTCTTT,CSVEWTSGTEAFF
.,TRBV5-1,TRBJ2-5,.,TGCGCCAGCAGGGTTCACGGGTGGCGCCAAGAGACCCAGTACTTC,CASRVHGWRQETQYF
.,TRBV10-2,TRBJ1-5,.,TGCGCCAGCAGTGAGGCCGGCGCGAGGGGGGAGCCCCAGCATTTT,CASSEAGARGEPQHF
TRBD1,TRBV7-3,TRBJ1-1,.,TGTGCCAGCAGCCCGCAGGGGGGAAACACTGAAGCTTTCTTT,CASSPQGGNTEAFF
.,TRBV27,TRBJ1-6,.,TGTGCCAGCAGTTTCCGGGGGATCCAACCCCTCCACTTT,CASSFRGIQPLHF
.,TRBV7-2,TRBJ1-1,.,TGTGCCAGCAGCCAAGTAGGGGGACCCTTGAACACTGAAGCTTTCTTT,CASSQVGGPLNTEAFF
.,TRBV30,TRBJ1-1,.,TGTGCCTGGAGCACATGGCCCGAGAACACTGAAGCTTTCTTT,CAWSTWPENTEAFF
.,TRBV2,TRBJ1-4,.,TGTGCCAGCAGGGGGGACGGGAATGAAAAACTGTTTTTT,CASRGDGNEKLFF
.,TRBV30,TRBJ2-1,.,TGTGCCTGGAGACCGGGTTGGAATGAGCAGTTCTTC,CAWRPGWNEQFF
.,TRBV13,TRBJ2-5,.,TGTGCCAGCACCCCCACGAGAGGGAACCAAGAGACCCAGTACTTC,CASTPTRGNQETQYF
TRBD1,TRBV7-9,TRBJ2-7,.,TGTGCCAGCAGCTACTCGGACAGGGGTCGGTACGAGCAGTACTTC,CASSYSDRGRYEQYF
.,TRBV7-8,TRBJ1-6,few,TGTGCCAGCAGCTTATTACAGCGGAATTCACCCCTCCACTTT,CASSLLQRNSPLHF
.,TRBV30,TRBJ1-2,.,TGTGCCTGGAGGCGGGATTATGGCTACACCTTC,CAWRRDYGYTF
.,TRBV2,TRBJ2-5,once,TGTGCCAGCAGCCCCCTCGGTTTTCCCTGTTACTTC,CASSPLGFPCYF
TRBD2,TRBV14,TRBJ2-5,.,TGTGCCAGCAGCCAAGTGCGGGGGTGGGGAGAGACCCAGTACTTC,CASSQVRGWGETQYF
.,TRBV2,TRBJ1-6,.,TGTGCCAGCAGTGAGTGGGGACTGAGTAATTCACCCCTCCACTTT,CASSEWGLSNSPLHF
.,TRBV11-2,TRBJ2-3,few,TGTGCCAGCAGCCCGGCCGGGAATACGCAGTATTTT,CASSPAGNTQYF
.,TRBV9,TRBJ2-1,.,TGTGCCAGCAGCCCGGTTTGGTCGGCTTCCTACAATGAGCAGTTCTTC,CASSPVWSASYNEQFF
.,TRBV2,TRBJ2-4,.,TGTGCCAGCAGTACCGGGGCCAAAAACATTCAGTACTTC,CASSTGAKNIQYF
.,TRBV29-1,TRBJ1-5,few,TGCAGCGTTGTTACAGCTAGCAATCAGCCCCAGCATTTT,CSVVTASNQPQHF
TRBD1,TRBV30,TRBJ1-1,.,TGTGCCTGGAGTGAAGGGGGCTGGACTGAAGCTTTCTTT,CAWSEGGWTEAFF
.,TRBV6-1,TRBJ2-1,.,TGTGCCAGCAGTGAAAGGAATGAGCAGTTCTTC,CASSERNEQFF